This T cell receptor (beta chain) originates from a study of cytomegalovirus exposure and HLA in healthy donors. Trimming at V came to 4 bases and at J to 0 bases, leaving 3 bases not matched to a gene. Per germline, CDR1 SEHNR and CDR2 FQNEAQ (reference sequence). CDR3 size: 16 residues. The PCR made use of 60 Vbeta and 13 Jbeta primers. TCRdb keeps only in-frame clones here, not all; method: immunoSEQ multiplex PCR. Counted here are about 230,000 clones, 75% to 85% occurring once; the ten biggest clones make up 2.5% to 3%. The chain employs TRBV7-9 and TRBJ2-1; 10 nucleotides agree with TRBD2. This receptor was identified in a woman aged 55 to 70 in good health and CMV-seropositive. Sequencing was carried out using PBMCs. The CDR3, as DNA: TGTGCCAGCAGCTCTTCTAGCGGGAGCTCCTACAATGAGCAGTTCTTC. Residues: CASSSSSGSSYNEQFF.